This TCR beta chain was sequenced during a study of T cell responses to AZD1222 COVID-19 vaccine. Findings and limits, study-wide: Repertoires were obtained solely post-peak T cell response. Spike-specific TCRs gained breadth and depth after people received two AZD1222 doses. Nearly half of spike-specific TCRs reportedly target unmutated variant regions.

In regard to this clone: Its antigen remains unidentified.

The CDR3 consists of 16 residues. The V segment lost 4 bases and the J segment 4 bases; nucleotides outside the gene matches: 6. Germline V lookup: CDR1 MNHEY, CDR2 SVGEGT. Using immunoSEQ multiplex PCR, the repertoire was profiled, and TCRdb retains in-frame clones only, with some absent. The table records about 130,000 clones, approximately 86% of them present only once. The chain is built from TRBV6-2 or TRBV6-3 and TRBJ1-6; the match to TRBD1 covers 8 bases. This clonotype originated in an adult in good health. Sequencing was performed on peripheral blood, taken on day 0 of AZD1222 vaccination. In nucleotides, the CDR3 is TGTGCCAGCAGTTCACCTGACAGGGGATATAATTCACCCCTCCACTTT. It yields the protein CASSSPDRGYNSPLHF.